The source of this T cell receptor beta chain is a study of long-term antiretroviral therapy in people with HIV. This CDR3 is built from 14 residues. Germline lookup yields CDR1 MNHNY and CDR2 SVGAGI (reference sequence). Trimming took off 7 bases at V and 0 bases at J, with 10 bases between the two ends. It was version v3.0 of the immunoSEQ assay that was run at survey level. Libraries were prepared by immunoSEQ multiplex PCR; TCRdb keeps only in-frame clonotypes and omits some of them. Of 14,000 or so clones in the sample, 84% are singletons; the top ten hold over 6%. The TCR sequence derives from a man younger than 40 with HIV. The chain joins TRBV6-6 to TRBJ1-3; D not certain. The source was unsorted PBMCs, collected 0.4 years after starting antiretroviral therapy. The CDR3 nucleotides are TGTGCCAGCAATCTTCAAGACTCTGGAAACACCATATATTTT. This sequence encodes CASNLQDSGNTIYF.